This T cell receptor (beta chain) is from a study of T-cell memory formation after mild COVID-19 (dated by TCRdb to the early 2020s). A note on the overall study: TCR sequence clusters from the two donors were found to be largely donor specific. T-cell clones expanding and contracting after mild COVID-19 in two donors were tracked by longitudinal TCRalpha and TCRbeta repertoire sequencing. Two young, previously healthy adult volunteers, one female and one male, were included in the cohort.

Summary of the overall study and its limitations: Clones contracting from day 15 to 85 had balanced CD4/CD8 phenotypes, while a second wave expanding from day 15 to 37 was biased towards CD4+. Contracting CD4+ clones appeared mostly in the CM and EM memory subsets, whereas CD8+ clones were enriched in EMRA. Some responding clones were found in pre-infection memory, which suggests that pre-existing cross-reactive memory T cells took part in the SARS-CoV-2 response. The second-wave clones that peaked on day 37 were not confirmed to be SARS-CoV-2 specific. The study covered only a couple of mild cases, and larger cohorts including severe cases with pre-infection samples were considered necessary.

Sequencing was carried out with an Illumina NovaSeq 6000. cDNA libraries for TCRalpha and TCRbeta were prepared by 5'RACE using constant-segment primers, with sample barcodes and unique molecular identifiers added. RNA was extracted from every sample with Trizol reagent. Library amplification was performed in two PCR steps, and a second sample barcode and Illumina TruSeq adapters were introduced in the second step. Sequencing of libraries was performed on an Illumina NovaSeq with 2 x 150 bp paired-end reads. In the authors' own workflow: Demultiplexing of reads and collapsing into UMI-guided consensus sequences were performed with migec v1.2.7. With mixcr v2.1.11, UMI consensuses were aligned to TRA and TRB V and J templates and assembled into clonotypes. A clonotype was counted as expanded or contracted only when both edgeR and NoisET called the clonotype significant, with the noise models trained on biological replicates. edgeR calls used a false discovery rate-adjusted p below 0.01 and a log2 fold-change threshold of 1. As an exploratory analysis of dynamics, max-normalized trajectories of the 1000 most abundant clonotypes were examined with PCA combined with hierarchical clustering. The CD4 or CD8 phenotype of responding clones was assigned using the separately sequenced CD4+ and CD8+ repertoires. TCRdb passed the public sequencing reads through fastp at Q25 and MiXCR, retaining productive beta sequences. Rows with one shared CDR3 protein collapse into an entry with the most common genes and DNA. TCRdb's processing, not the authors', yielded these V and J calls. The sample table shows roughly 450,000 distinct CDR3 sequences, and roughly 17% are seen once. Together, the top ten hold 20% to 25% of the sample.

Between the V and J ends, shortened by 3 bases and 6 bases respectively, the junction contains 12 bases. From the germline V gene (reference sequence), CDR1 is SEHNR and CDR2 is FQNEAQ. The CDR3 numbers 13 residues from cysteine through phenylalanine. Of the read, only the CDR3 DNA is kept; its 39 bases are in frame from base 1. Regarding this clonotype: Its antigen specificity is not known. The input lacks base qualities; no much larger clone sits a single base away.

PBMCs were isolated by Ficoll-Paque density gradient centrifugation. The TCR comes from a young man who had mild COVID-19 (a few samples of this study predate the infection). The sample titles of this study are shuffled in the database, so cell type and time point are left out; the donor was told from shared clones. Sequencing input: PBMCs or a T cell subset sorted from them (not recorded which). The chain joins TRBV7-9 to TRBJ2-7; the D call could be TRBD1 or TRBD2, with each sharing 5 bases. This receptor has the CDR3 CASSFLGEGEQYF. DNA sequence: TGTGCCAGCAGCTTTTTGGGGGAAGGCGAGCAGTACTTC. With all but the CDR3 taken from the reference TRBV7-9 and TRBJ2-7 genes, the full variable domain is: DTGVSQNPRHKITKRGQNVTFRCDPISEHNRLYWYRQTLGQGPEFLTYFQNEAQLEKSRLLSDRFSAERPKGSFSTLEIQRTEQGDSAMYLCASSFLGEGEQYFGPGTRLTVT.